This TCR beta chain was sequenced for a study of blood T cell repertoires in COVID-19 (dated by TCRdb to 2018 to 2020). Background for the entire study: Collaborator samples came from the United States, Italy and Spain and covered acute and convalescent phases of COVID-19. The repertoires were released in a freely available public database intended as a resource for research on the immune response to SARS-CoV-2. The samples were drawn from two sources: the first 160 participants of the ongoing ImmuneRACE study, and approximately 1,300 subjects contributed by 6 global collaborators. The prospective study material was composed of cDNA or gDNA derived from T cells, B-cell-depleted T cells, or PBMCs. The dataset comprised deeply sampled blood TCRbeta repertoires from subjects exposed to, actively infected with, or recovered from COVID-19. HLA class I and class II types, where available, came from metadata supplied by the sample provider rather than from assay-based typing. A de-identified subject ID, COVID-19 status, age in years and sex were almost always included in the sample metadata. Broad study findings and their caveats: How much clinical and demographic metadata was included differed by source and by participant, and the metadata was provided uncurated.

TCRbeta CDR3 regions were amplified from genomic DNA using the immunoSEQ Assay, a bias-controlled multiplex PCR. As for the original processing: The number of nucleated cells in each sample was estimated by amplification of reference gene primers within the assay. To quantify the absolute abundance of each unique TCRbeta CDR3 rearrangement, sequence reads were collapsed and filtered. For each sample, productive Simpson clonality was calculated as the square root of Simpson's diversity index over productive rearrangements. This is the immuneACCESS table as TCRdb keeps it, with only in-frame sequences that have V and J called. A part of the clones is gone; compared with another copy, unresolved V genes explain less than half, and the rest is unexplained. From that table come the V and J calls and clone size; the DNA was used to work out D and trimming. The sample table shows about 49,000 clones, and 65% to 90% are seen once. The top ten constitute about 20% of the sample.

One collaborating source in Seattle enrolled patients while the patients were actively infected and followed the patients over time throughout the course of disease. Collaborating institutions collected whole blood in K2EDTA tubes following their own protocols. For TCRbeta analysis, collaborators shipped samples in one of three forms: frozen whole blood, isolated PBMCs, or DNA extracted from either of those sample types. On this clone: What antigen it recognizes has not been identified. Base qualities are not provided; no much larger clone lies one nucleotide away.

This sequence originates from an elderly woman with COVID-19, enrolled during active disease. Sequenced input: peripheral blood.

For the CDR3, the sequence is CASSAPGQVSYNEQFF. The nucleotide sequence is TGTGCCAGCAGTGCCCCCGGACAGGTCTCCTACAATGAGCAGTTCTTC. The receptor chain draws on TRBV2 and TRBJ2-1; 7 junctional bases match TRBD1. Trimming takes 4 bases off V and 0 bases off J; junction bases not matched to a gene: 6. The CDR3 runs 16 amino acids, cysteine and phenylalanine included. Of the read, only the CDR3 DNA is kept; its 48 bases are in frame from base 1. CDR1 and CDR2 are drawn from the germline V gene: SNHLY, FYNNEI.